This T cell receptor (beta chain) is drawn from a study of blood T cell repertoires in COVID-19. For the study at large: Material from acute and convalescent COVID-19 was sourced from the United States, Italy and Spain.

The assay was immunoSEQ multiplex PCR, and TCRdb's table has in-frame clones only and misses some. The top ten clones hold approximately 1.9% of a sample with 250,000 to 400,000 clones, about 85% of them seen once. V lost 6 bases to trimming and J lost 2 bases, with 16 bases between them. The CDR3 runs to 15 residues. Germline values: CDR1 SGHNT, CDR2 YENEEA. Across 20 to 25 US areas, participants ranged in age from roughly 18 to 89 years. The study recruited exposed participants who had met a COVID-19 case within 2 weeks before entry. This chain links TRBV11-3 with TRBJ2-5, with a tentative D call TRBD2 (6 bases). Specimen: PBMCs or T cells enriched from blood (not recorded which). The TCR comes from a woman aged 30 to 39 who had been exposed to COVID-19. The CDR3: CASSRGGANQETQYF. The CDR3 nucleotides read TGTGCCAGCAGTAGAGGCGGGGCGAATCAAGAGACCCAGTACTTC.